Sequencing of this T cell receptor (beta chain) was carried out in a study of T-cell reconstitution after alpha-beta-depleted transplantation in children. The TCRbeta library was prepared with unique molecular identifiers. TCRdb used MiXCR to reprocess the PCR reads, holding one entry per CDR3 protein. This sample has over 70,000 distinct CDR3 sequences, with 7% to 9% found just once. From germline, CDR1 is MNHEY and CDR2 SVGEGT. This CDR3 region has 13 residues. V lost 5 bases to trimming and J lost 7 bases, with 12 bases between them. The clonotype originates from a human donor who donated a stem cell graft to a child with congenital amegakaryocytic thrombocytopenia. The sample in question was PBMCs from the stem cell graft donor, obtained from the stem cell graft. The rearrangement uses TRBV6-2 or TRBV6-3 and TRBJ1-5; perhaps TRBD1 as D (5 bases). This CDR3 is CASSTLGVQPQHF. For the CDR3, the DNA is TGTGCCAGCAGTACTTTGGGGGTCCAGCCCCAGCATTTT.